This TCR beta chain was captured in a study of blood T cell repertoires in COVID-19. Study in general: Both acute and convalescent COVID-19 samples were obtained from the United States, Italy and Spain. Sources were T cells, B-cell-depleted T cells, or PBMCs; the material itself was cDNA or gDNA.

The authors' processing: Using reference gene primer amplification, nucleated cell counts were estimated. The method was immunoSEQ multiplex PCR; TCRdb's version includes in-frame clones alone and lacks a portion of them. V and J calls and clone size follow that table, whereas D and trimming were derived from the DNA. The sample holds approximately 72,000 clones, around nine tenths seen once. The CDR3 has 12 amino acids. Trimming removed 4 bases at V and 5 bases at J, with 8 bases between. Germline values: CDR1 KGHSH, CDR2 LQKENI. Sequencing was carried out using peripheral blood. This sequence originates from a man aged 55 to 69 with acute or convalescent COVID-19. This chain uses TRBV18 with TRBJ1-2; D call uncertain. CDR3 region: CASSQQDYGYTF. As DNA, the CDR3 is TGTGCCAGCTCACAGCAGGATTATGGCTACACCTTC.